A single sample is the source of the 10 T cell receptor beta chains below, sequenced in a study of T cells after yellow fever vaccination. TCRdb independently ran MiXCR on the 5' RACE reads; one entry per CDR3 protein. Of about 260,000 distinct CDR3 sequences listed, about 5.2% are singletons. This specimen consisted of CD4+ T cells sorted from PBMCs, obtained on the day of the yellow fever booster vaccination. All receptors come from a young man who received the YFV17D yellow fever vaccine.

This clonotype was detected only a few times. This chain links TRBV6-2 or TRBV6-3 with TRBJ1-5; 8 positions match TRBD1. Per the germline V gene, CDR1 is MNHEY and CDR2 is SVGEGT. The length of the CDR3 is 14 residues. The V segment lost 5 bases and the J segment 6 bases; nucleotides outside the gene matches: 6. CDR3 bases: TGTGCCAGCAGTCGAAGAGACAGGGGTCAGCCCCAGCATTTT. Translated: CASSRRDRGQPQHF.

The rearrangement joins TRBV29-1 to TRBJ1-5; D ambiguous. V gave up 4 bases and J gave up 4 bases, with 11 bases separating them. CDR3 length: 13 residues. Per the germline V gene, CDR1 is SQVTM and CDR2 is ANQGSEA. In DNA, the CDR3 is TGCAGCGTTGTTGTACAAGATAATCAGCCCCAGCATTTT. Its protein product is CSVVVQDNQPQHF.

The sample holds many counts of this clonotype. The chain links TRBV10-3 to TRBJ1-5; weak D call: TRBD1 (6 bases). Germline CDR1 reads ENHRY; CDR2 reads SYGVKD. The CDR3 runs 15 residues. Trimming took off 2 bases at V and 3 bases at J, with 11 bases between the two ends. The CDR3 nucleotides read TGTGCCATCAGTGAGCCGGGGGCGGACAATCAGCCCCAGCATTTT. Its translation is CAISEPGADNQPQHF.

This clonotype has at least ten counts. The chain has TRBV12-3 or TRBV12-4 and TRBJ1-6; no definite D call. CDR3 length: 13 residues. V was trimmed by 10 bases and J by 6 bases, leaving 13 bases between them. The CDR3 DNA sequence: TGTGCCATTAGACGGCAACGTAATTCACCCCTCCACTTT. It yields the protein CAIRRQRNSPLHF.

This chain joins TRBV20-1 and TRBJ1-4, with D tentatively TRBD1 (5 bases). V was trimmed by 2 bases and J by 8 bases, leaving 15 bases between them. The CDR3 has 14 amino acids. The germline V gene encodes CDR1 DFQATT and CDR2 SNEGSKA (reference sequence). CDR3 amino acids: CSARRDHYLEKLFF. CDR3 DNA: TGCAGTGCTAGAAGGGACCATTATTTGGAAAAACTGTTTTTT.

J is TRBJ2-5 and V is TRBV11-2, with unresolved D. CDR3 size: 14 residues. V lost 6 bases, J lost 5 bases, and 16 bases lay in between. Germline V CDR1 and CDR2: SGHAT, FQNNGV. The CDR3 region has the DNA TGTGCCAGCAGGGGAATTAGGGCTTCGGAGACCCAGTACTTC. Residues: CASRGIRASETQYF.

This clonotype was seen a few times. The rearrangement joins TRBV6-1 to TRBJ1-6, with TRBD1 as a possible D gene (6 bases). Germline V lookup: CDR1 MNHNS, CDR2 SASEGT. The V end was cut by 11 bases, the J end by 9 bases, with 17 bases between. This CDR3 is built from 13 residues. The CDR3 DNA is TGTGCCGGCTCCGGGGGGGGCGGTTCACCCCTCCACTTT. Encoded protein: CAGSGGGGSPLHF.

J is TRBJ2-5 and V is TRBV27, with unresolved D. CDR1 MNHEY and CDR2 SMNVEV come from the germline V gene (reference sequence). V lost 2 bases and J 5 bases, leaving 15 bases between the germline ends. The CDR3 runs to 15 residues. CDR3 sequence (DNA): TGTGCCAGCAGTTTAATTGGGATGTCTAAGGAGACCCAGTACTTC. Translating gives CASSLIGMSKETQYF.

Many counts were recorded for this clonotype. The V call is TRBV2, the J call TRBJ2-3, with D unresolved. Trimming removed 4 bases at V and 7 bases at J, with 21 bases between. The CDR3 is 16 amino acids. The germline V gene encodes CDR1 SNHLY and CDR2 FYNNEI. CDR3 amino acids: CASSVSRSGVRNTQYF. CDR3 bases: TGTGCCAGCAGTGTCTCCCGTTCTGGGGTTCGAAATACGCAGTATTTT.

A few counts support this clonotype. The chain employs TRBV6-2 or TRBV6-3 and TRBJ1-5; no clear D gene. From germline, CDR1 is MNHEY and CDR2 SVGEGT. The CDR3 loop spans 17 amino acids. Trimming shortened V by 2 bases and J by 0 bases, and 14 bases separated the two germline ends. DNA of the CDR3: TGTGCCAGCAGTTACCCCGGCAGTGCCGCTAGCAATCAGCCCCAGCATTTT. Translated: CASSYPGSAASNQPQHF.